The sequence of this T cell receptor beta chain was determined in a study of blood T cell repertoires in COVID-19. The cohort comprised adults aged roughly 18 to 95 years residing in about two dozen US areas. Trimming stripped 2 bases from V and 4 bases from J, with 7 bases between. The CDR3 loop spans 13 amino acids. Germline V CDR1 and CDR2: SGHDT, YYEEEE. This table comes from immunoSEQ multiplex PCR, and its TCRdb copy is limited to in-frame clones, with some not included. Here the sample spans a few hundred thousand clones, 70% to 90% being singletons. Sequences were obtained from PBMCs or T cells enriched from blood (not recorded which). The rearrangement uses TRBV5-6 and TRBJ2-1; D uncertain. The source is a woman between 18 and 29 years old who had recovered from COVID-19. The CDR3 bases are TGTGCCAGCAGCTTTCCCGTGTACAATGAGCAGTTCTTC. Protein product: CASSFPVYNEQFF.